The 3 T cell receptor beta chains in this list originate from one sample, sequenced in a study of identical twins. TCRdb itself ran the 5' RACE reads through MiXCR, one entry per CDR3 protein. The sample includes over 200,000 distinct CDR3 sequences, 5% to 7% of them seen just once. The sample also formed part of further work on T cells expressing NK-cell markers.

What was sequenced was CD8+ T cells sorted from blood. These receptors all stem from a woman under 30 in good health.

The chain uses TRBV4-1 and TRBJ2-7, with 9 nucleotides matching TRBD1. V gave up 3 bases and J gave up 1 base; unmatched junction bases: 4. The length of the CDR3 is 15 residues. Germline CDR1 and CDR2: MGHRA and YSYEKL. DNA of the CDR3: TGCGCCAGCAGCCACCGGGGACAGGGTTCCTACGAGCAGTACTTC. Translating gives CASSHRGQGSYEQYF.

J is TRBJ2-3 and V is TRBV27; TRBD2 agrees at 8 bases. Germline CDR1 and CDR2: MNHEY and SMNVEV (reference sequence). The CDR3 runs to 15 residues. The V segment lost 5 bases and the J segment 4 bases; nucleotides outside the gene matches: 8. In nucleotides, the CDR3 is TGTGCCAGCAGTCCTCGGACTAGCTCCGCAGATACGCAGTATTTT. This encodes CASSPRTSSADTQYF.

This clonotype has just a few counts. The chain has TRBV7-2 and TRBJ1-1; TRBD1 might be the D (5 bases). Germline V gene sequence: CDR1 SGHTA, CDR2 FQGNSA. V was trimmed by 5 bases and J by 8 bases, leaving 24 bases between them. The CDR3 extends over 16 amino acids. The CDR3 region is CASSPVVGRSGTEAFF. CDR3 sequence (DNA): TGTGCCAGCAGCCCAGTAGTGGGTCGCTCCGGGACGGAAGCTTTCTTT.